This TCR beta chain was retrieved from a study of T cell responses to AZD1222 COVID-19 vaccine. In regard to this clone: Its antigen is as yet unknown.

Overall study findings and caveats: Donors, mostly white British, included more females; clonal diversity was possibly underestimated.

Germline V gene data show CDR1 as LGHDT and CDR2 as YNNKEL (reference sequence). There are 16 residues in the CDR3. Trimming took off 3 bases at V and 0 bases at J, with 11 bases between the two ends. The protocol was immunoSEQ multiplex PCR, while the TCRdb copy is restricted to in-frame clones and leaves out a portion. The table records 110,000 or so clones, 91% of them present only once. The TCR sequence derives from an adult in good health. Here the sequenced sample was peripheral blood, taken on day 0 of AZD1222 vaccination. The V gene is TRBV3-1 (or the pseudogene TRBV3-2), the J gene TRBJ2-2; tentative D call: TRBD2 (6 bases). The CDR3 reads CASSHGGTPNTGELFF. CDR3 in DNA: TGTGCCAGCAGCCATGGGGGGACCCCGAACACCGGGGAGCTGTTTTTT.